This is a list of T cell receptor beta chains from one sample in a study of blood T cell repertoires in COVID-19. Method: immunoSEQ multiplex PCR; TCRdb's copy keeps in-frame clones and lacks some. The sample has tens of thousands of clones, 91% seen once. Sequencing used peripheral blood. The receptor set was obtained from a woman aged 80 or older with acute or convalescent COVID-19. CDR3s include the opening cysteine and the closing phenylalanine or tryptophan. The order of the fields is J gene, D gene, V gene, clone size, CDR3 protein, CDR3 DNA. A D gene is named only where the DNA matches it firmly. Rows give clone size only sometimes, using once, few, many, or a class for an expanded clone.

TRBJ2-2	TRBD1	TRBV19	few	CATDKGQGATGELFF	TGTGCCACAGACAAGGGGCAGGGGGCAACCGGGGAGCTGTTTTTT
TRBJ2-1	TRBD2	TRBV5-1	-	CASSASGTSGDNEQFF	TGCGCCAGCAGCGCATCGGGGACTAGCGGTGACAATGAGCAGTTCTTC
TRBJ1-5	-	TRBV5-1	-	CASSLAQGGQPQHF	TGCGCCAGCAGCTTGGCTCAGGGAGGGCAGCCCCAGCATTTT
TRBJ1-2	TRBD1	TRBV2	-	CASSVRQGVNYGYTF	TGTGCCAGCAGTGTCCGACAGGGCGTTAACTATGGCTACACCTTC
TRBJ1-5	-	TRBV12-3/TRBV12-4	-	CASSFEDQPQHF	TGTGCCAGCAGTTTCGAGGATCAGCCCCAGCATTTT
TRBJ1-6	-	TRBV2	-	CASSAQNNSPLHF	TGTGCCAGCAGTGCACAGAATAATTCACCCCTCCACTTT
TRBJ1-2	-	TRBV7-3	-	CASSLGQGYGYTF	TGTGCCAGCAGCTTGGGGCAGGGCTATGGCTACACCTTC
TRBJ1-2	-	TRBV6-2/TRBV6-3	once	CASSYQYGGDSLRYGYTF	TGTGCCAGCAGTTACCAGTATGGCGGGGACTCTCTCCGCTATGGCTACACCTTC
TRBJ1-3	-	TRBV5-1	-	CASSLGEISGNTIYF	TGCGCCAGCAGCTTGGGGGAGATCTCTGGAAACACCATATATTTT
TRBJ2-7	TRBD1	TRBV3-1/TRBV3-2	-	CASNTGAGEQYF	TGTGCCAGCAACACAGGGGCGGGCGAGCAGTACTTC
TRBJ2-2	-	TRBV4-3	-	CASSQDLNDLVGELFF	TGCGCCAGCAGCCAAGACCTCAACGACTTGGTCGGGGAGCTGTTTTTT
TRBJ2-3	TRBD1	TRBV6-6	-	CASSPTGNTQYF	TGTGCCAGCAGCCCGACAGGGAATACGCAGTATTTT
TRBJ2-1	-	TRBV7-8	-	CASSLISNEQFF	TGTGCCAGCAGCTTAATTTCAAATGAGCAGTTCTTC
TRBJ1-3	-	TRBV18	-	CASSPGTRSGNTIYF	TGTGCCAGCTCACCCGGTACGCGTTCTGGAAACACCATATATTTT
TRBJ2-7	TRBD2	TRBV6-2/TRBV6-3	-	CASSYSPGGTYEQYF	TGTGCCAGCAGTTACTCGCCGGGGGGGACCTACGAGCAGTACTTC
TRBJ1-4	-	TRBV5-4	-	CASSSRQAGIEKLFF	TGTGCCAGCAGCTCTCGACAGGCGGGTATTGAAAAACTGTTTTTT
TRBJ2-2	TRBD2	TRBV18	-	CASSPLAGAYTGELFF	TGTGCCAGCTCACCACTAGCGGGGGCCTACACCGGGGAGCTGTTTTTT
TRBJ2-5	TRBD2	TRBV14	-	CASSQGLAGGQETQYF	TGTGCCAGCAGCCAAGGACTAGCGGGGGGCCAAGAGACCCAGTACTTC
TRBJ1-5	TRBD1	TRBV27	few	CATSSDREGQPQHF	TGTGCCACCAGCTCGGACAGGGAGGGTCAGCCCCAGCATTTT
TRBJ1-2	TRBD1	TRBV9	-	CASGTNPRGQEGGYTF	TGTGCCAGCGGGACCAACCCCAGGGGGCAAGAGGGTGGCTACACCTTC
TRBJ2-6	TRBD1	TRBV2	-	CASRQGGSGANVLTF	TGTGCCAGCAGACAGGGGGGCTCTGGGGCCAACGTCCTGACTTTC
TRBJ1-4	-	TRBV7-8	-	CASSRGGDKYEKLFF	TGTGCCAGCAGCCGGGGGGGGGACAAGTATGAAAAACTGTTTTTT
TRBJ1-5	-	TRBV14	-	CASSPMDQPQHF	TGTGCCAGCAGCCCTATGGATCAGCCCCAGCATTTT
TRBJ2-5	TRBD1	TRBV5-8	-	CASSSGQGTETQYF	TGTGCCAGCAGCTCCGGACAGGGGACCGAGACCCAGTACTTC
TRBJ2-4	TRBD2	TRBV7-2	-	CASSLRGGEVAKNIQYF	TGTGCCAGCAGCTTACGTGGGGGGGAGGTAGCCAAAAACATTCAGTACTTC
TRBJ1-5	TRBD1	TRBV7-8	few	CASSSETGNLGQPQHF	TGTGCCAGCAGCTCCGAGACAGGGAATCTGGGTCAGCCCCAGCATTTT
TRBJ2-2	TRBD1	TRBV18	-	CASSGYRGQFTGELFF	TGTGCCAGCTCAGGATACAGGGGCCAATTCACCGGGGAGCTGTTTTTT
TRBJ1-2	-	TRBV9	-	CASSLGQRNYGYTF	TGTGCCAGCAGCTTAGGACAAAGGAACTATGGCTACACCTTC
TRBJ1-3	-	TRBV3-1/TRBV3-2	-	CASSQAAWGTGNTIYF	TGTGCCAGCAGCCAGGCAGCGTGGGGCACTGGAAACACCATATATTTT
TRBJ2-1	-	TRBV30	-	CAWSQDYAYNEQFF	TGTGCCTGGAGTCAGGACTACGCCTACAATGAGCAGTTCTTC
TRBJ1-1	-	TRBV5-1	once	CASSLGAILNTEAFF	TGCGCCAGCAGCCTGGGGGCGATATTGAACACTGAAGCTTTCTTT
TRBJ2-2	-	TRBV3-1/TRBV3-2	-	CASSPPGVYTGELFF	TGTGCCAGCAGCCCCCCTGGAGTTTACACCGGGGAGCTGTTTTTT
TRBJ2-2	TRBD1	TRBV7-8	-	CASSSVRGQGALTGELFF	TGTGCCAGCAGCTCAGTACGGGGACAGGGGGCTTTAACCGGGGAGCTGTTTTTT
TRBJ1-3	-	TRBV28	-	CASSLLQLGNTIYF	TGTGCCAGCAGTTTATTACAGCTAGGAAACACCATATATTTT
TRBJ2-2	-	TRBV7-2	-	CASSFPHGGANTGELFF	TGTGCCAGCAGCTTTCCTCACGGGGGAGCTAACACCGGGGAGCTGTTTTTT
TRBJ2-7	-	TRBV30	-	CACLAETSYEQYF	TGTGCCTGCTTAGCGGAGACATCCTACGAGCAGTACTTC